The 5 T cell receptor beta chains given below trace back to one sample, sequenced in a study of T cells after yellow fever vaccination. TCRdb recomputed calls from the 5' RACE reads with MiXCR, one row per CDR3 protein. In the table there are around 53,000 distinct CDR3 sequences, 6.6% of which are singletons. Sequenced material: CD8+ T cells not binding an NS4B(214-222) dextramer, sorted from PBMCs, taken more than 35 days after the first yellow fever vaccination. The source of these receptors is a man between 18 and 35 years old who received the YFV17D yellow fever vaccine.

V usage is TRBV12-3 or TRBV12-4 and J usage is TRBJ2-5; 7 nucleotides agree with TRBD2. Trimming at V came to 7 bases and at J to 3 bases, leaving 14 bases not matched to a gene. This CDR3 has 16 amino acids. CDR3 sequence reads: CASTAIASGDEETQYF. The DNA for the CDR3 is TGTGCCAGCACCGCCATAGCTAGCGGCGATGAAGAGACCCAGTACTTC.

Many counts were recorded for this clonotype. The chain uses TRBV20-1 and TRBJ2-7; 10 bases are a match to TRBD2. From germline, CDR1 is DFQATT and CDR2 SNEGSKA (reference sequence). CDR3 size: 16 residues. The ends lost 6 bases at V and 1 base at J; junction bases unmatched: 12. Here the CDR3 reads CSALWLAGVFSYEQYV. The CDR3 DNA reads TGCAGTGCCCTATGGCTAGCGGGGGTGTTTTCCTACGAGCAGTACGTC.

V is TRBV3-1 and J is TRBJ2-1; possibly TRBD1 for D (5 bases). This CDR3 is 12 amino acids long. The V end lost 5 bases, the J end lost 10 bases, and 12 bases lay between the germline ends. Germline CDR1 reads LGHDT; CDR2 reads YNNKEL (reference sequence). The CDR3 DNA sequence: TGTGCCAGCAGCTCCCAGGGCATAGAGCAGTTCTTC. Translation: CASSSQGIEQFF.

V is TRBV20-1 and J is TRBJ2-1; 11 positions agree with TRBD2. From germline, CDR1 is DFQATT and CDR2 SNEGSKA (reference sequence). This CDR3 has 15 residues. V was pared by 0 bases and J by 6 bases, with 4 bases of the junction left unmatched. Here the CDR3 DNA reads TGCAGTGCTAGAGATGATAGCGGGGGGGCCAATGAGCAGTTCTTC. Its protein product is CSARDDSGGANEQFF.

This clonotype appeared a few times. The genes are TRBV5-1 and TRBJ1-2, with D uncertain. Trimming removed 0 bases at V and 1 base at J, with 7 bases between. Germline loops: CDR1 SGHRS, CDR2 YFSETQ. This CDR3 comprises 14 residues. CDR3 residues: CASSLDGNNYGYTF. The CDR3, as DNA: TGCGCCAGCAGCTTGGATGGAAATAACTATGGCTACACCTTC.